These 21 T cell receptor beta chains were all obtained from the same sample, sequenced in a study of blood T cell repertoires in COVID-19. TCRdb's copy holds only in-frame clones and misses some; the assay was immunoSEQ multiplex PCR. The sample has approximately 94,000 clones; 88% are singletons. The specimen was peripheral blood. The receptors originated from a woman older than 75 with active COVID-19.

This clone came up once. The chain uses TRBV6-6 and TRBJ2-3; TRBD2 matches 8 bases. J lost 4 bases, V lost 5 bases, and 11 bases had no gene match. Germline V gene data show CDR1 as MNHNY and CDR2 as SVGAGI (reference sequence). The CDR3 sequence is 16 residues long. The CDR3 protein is CASSRFSGRYSDTQYF. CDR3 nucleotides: TGTGCCAGCAGTCGCTTCAGCGGGAGATATTCAGATACGCAGTATTTT.

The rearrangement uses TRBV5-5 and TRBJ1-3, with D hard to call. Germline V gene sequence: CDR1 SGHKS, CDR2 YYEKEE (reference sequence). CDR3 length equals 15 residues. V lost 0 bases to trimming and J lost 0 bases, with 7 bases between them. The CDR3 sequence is CASSLGASSGNTIYF. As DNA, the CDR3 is TGTGCCAGCAGCTTGGGGGCATCCTCTGGAAACACCATATATTTT.

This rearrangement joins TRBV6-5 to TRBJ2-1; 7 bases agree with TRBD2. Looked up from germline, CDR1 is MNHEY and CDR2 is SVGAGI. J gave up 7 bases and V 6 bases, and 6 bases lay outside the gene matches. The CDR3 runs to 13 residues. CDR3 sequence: CASRASGGNEQFF. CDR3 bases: TGTGCCAGCAGAGCCTCGGGGGGAAATGAGCAGTTCTTC.

In DNA, the CDR3 is TGTGCCAGCAGCTCCCGAGGTTTTGGGGCTAGCGGGGGTGTTTCGGTGCAGTACTTC. This codes for CASSSRGFGASGGVSVQYF. The gene calls are TRBV7-2 and TRBJ2-7, with 10 bases lining up with TRBD2. The ends lost 4 bases at V and 9 bases at J; junction bases unmatched: 24. CDR3 size: 19 residues. Germline CDR1 reads SGHTA; CDR2 reads FQGNSA.

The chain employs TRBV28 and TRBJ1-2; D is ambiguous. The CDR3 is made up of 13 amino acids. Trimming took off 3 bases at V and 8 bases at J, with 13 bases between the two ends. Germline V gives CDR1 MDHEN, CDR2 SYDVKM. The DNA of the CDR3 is TGTGCCAGCAGTTTGTGGGAGGGTGGAGGCTACACCTTC. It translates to CASSLWEGGGYTF.

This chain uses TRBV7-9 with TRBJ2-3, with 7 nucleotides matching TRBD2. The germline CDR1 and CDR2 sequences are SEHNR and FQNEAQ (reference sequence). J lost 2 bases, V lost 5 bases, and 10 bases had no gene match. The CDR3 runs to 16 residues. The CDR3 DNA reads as TGTGCCAGCAGCCCGGCCCCAGCGGGGATCACAGATACGCAGTATTTT. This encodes CASSPAPAGITDTQYF.

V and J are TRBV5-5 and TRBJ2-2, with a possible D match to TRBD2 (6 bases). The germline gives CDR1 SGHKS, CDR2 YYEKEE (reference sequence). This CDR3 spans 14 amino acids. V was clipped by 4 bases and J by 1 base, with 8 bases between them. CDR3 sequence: CASSTGGNTGELFF. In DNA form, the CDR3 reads TGTGCCAGCAGCACCGGGGGGAACACCGGGGAGCTGTTTTTT.

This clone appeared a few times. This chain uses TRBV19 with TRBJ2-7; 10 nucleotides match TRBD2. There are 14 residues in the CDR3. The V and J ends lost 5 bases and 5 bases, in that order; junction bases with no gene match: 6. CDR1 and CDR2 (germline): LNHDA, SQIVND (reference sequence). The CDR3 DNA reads TGTGCCAGTAGTTCAGCGGGAGGGCCTAACGAGCAGTACTTC. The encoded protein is CASSSAGGPNEQYF.

CDR3 coding DNA: TGTGCCAGCAGCTTAAACAGGGTAAGCACTGAAGCTTTCTTT. Translating gives CASSLNRVSTEAFF. The chain uses TRBV7-3 and TRBJ1-1, with D perhaps TRBD1 (6 bases). The CDR3 spans 14 residues. Germline loops: CDR1 SGHTA, CDR2 FQGTGA. Trimming removed 1 base at V and 4 bases at J, with 10 bases between.

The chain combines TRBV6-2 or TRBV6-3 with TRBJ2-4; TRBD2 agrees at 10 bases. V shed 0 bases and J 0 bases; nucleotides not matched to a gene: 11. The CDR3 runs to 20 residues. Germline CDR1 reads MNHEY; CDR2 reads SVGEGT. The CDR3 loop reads CASSYSRGASGSLAKNIQYF. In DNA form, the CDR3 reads TGTGCCAGCAGTTACTCGAGAGGGGCTAGCGGGAGCCTAGCCAAAAACATTCAGTACTTC.

CDR3 nucleotides: TGTGCCAGCAGCCATCTCGGACAGGGATACGGCTATGGCTACACCTTC. Protein product: CASSHLGQGYGYGYTF. This chain joins TRBV4-2 and TRBJ1-2; 8 nucleotides line up with TRBD1. This CDR3 comprises 16 residues. Germline V gives CDR1 LGHNA, CDR2 YNFKEQ. With V trimmed by 3 bases and J by 4 bases, 10 bases remained unmatched.

The CDR3 loop reads CASRWDSYTEAFF. The CDR3 DNA reads as TGTGCCAGCAGGTGGGACAGTTACACTGAAGCTTTCTTT. This sequence joins TRBV6-5 and TRBJ1-1; 7 nucleotides align to TRBD1. The CDR3 sequence is 13 residues long. V lost 6 bases, J lost 3 bases, and 4 bases stayed unmatched. Germline V lookup: CDR1 MNHEY, CDR2 SVGAGI.

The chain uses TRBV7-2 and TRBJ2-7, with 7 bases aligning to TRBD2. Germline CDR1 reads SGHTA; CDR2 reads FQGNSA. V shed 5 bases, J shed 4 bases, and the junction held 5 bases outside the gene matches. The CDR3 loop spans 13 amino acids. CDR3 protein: CASSPEAGYEQYF. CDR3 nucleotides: TGTGCCAGCAGCCCGGAAGCGGGATACGAGCAGTACTTC.

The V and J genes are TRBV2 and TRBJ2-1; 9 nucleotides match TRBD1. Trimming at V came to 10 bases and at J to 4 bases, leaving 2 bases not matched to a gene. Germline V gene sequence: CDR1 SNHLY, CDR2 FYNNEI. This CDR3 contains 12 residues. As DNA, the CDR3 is TGTGCCACCGGACAGGGGTACAATGAGCAGTTCTTC. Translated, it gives CATGQGYNEQFF.

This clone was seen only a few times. The CDR3 DNA follows: TGTGCCAGCAGTCGGGCGGGAGCCTCCTACGAGCAGTACTTC. Protein: CASSRAGASYEQYF. This chain joins TRBV28 and TRBJ2-7, with 7 bases matching TRBD2. V shed 5 bases and J 0 bases; nucleotides not matched to a gene: 4. Per the germline V gene, CDR1 is MDHEN and CDR2 is SYDVKM. There are 14 residues in the CDR3.

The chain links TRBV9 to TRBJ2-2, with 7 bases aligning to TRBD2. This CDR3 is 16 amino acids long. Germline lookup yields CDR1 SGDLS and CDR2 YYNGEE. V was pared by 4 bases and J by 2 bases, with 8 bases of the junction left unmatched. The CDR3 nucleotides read TGTGCCAGCAGCTACTCTAGCGGATTAAACACCGGGGAGCTGTTTTTT. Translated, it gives CASSYSSGLNTGELFF.

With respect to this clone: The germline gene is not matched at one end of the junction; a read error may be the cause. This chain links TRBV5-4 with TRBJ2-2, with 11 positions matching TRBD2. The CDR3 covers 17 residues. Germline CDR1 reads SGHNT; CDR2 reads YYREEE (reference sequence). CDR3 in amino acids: CASSSGLAAPKTGELFF. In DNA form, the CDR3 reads TGTGCCAGCAGTTCGGGACTAGCGGCCCCGAAAACCGGGGAGCTGTTTTTT.

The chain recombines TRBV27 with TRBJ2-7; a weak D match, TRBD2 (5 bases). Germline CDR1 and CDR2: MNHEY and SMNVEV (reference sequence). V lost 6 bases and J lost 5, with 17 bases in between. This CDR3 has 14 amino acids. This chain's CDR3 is CASSQRENGHEQYF. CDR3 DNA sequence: TGTGCCAGCAGCCAGAGGGAGAACGGACACGAGCAGTACTTC.

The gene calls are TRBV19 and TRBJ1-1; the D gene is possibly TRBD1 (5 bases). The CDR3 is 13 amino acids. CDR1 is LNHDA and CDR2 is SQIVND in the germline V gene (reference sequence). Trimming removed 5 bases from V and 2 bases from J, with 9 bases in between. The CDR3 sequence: CASSAGTNTEAFF. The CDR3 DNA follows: TGTGCCAGTAGTGCCGGGACTAACACTGAAGCTTTCTTT.

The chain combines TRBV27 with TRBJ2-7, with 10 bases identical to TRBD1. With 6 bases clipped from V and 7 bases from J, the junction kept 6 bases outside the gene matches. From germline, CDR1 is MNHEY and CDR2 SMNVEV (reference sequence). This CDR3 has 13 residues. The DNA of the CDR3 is TGTGCCAGCAGCAGACAGGGGGCTAGAGAGCAGTACTTC. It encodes CASSRQGAREQYF.

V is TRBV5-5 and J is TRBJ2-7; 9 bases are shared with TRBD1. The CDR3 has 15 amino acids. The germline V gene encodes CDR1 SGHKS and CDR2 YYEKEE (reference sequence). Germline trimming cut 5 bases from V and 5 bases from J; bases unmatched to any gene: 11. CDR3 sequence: CASRVSGGTGNEQYF. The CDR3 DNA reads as TGTGCCAGCAGGGTGAGTGGCGGGACAGGGAACGAGCAGTACTTC.